The 26 T cell receptor beta chains presented below share a single source sample, sequenced in a study of shared clonotypes between healthy human individuals. Assay: immunoSEQ multiplex PCR; the TCRdb copy retains only in-frame clones and omits some. The sample lists about 2 million clones; approximately 94% were seen once. Terminally differentiated effector memory CD45RA+ cells were excluded by CCR7 positive selection of CD45RO-negative cells. Input material: naive CD8+ T cells sorted from blood. These receptors came from a man between 18 and 29 years old in good health.

This clone was detected only once. Here the CDR3 reads CASSPSTGNLDYGYTF. Here the CDR3 DNA reads TGTGCCAGCAGTCCCAGCACAGGGAACTTAGACTATGGCTACACCTTC. The chain couples TRBV27 to TRBJ1-2; the D gene is possibly TRBD1 (6 bases). Germline V gene lookup returns CDR1 MNHEY and CDR2 SMNVEV (reference sequence). The CDR3 covers 16 residues. The V and J ends lost 5 bases and 3 bases respectively, with 19 bases between them.

This chain uses TRBV7-9 with TRBJ2-1; TRBD2 agrees at 9 bases. Trimming cost V 4 bases and J 3 bases; bases outside gene matches: 4. The CDR3 runs 15 residues. Germline V gene sequence: CDR1 SEHNR, CDR2 FQNEAQ (reference sequence). The CDR3 bases are TGTGCCAGCAGCTATAGCGGGAGCTTCTACAATGAGCAGTTCTTC. Its translation is CASSYSGSFYNEQFF.

The V call is TRBV2, the J call TRBJ2-1, with 11 bases matching TRBD2. Germline loops: CDR1 SNHLY, CDR2 FYNNEI. The CDR3 contains 15 residues. V was clipped by 4 bases and J by 5 bases; unmatched bases: 4. The CDR3 DNA reads TGTGCCAGCAGTGGGACTAGCGGGCCTAACAATGAGCAGTTCTTC. This sequence encodes CASSGTSGPNNEQFF.

The V call is TRBV9, the J call TRBJ2-3; 7 positions agree with TRBD1. The germline gives CDR1 SGDLS, CDR2 YYNGEE. This CDR3 region has 15 residues. V shed 0 bases and J 6 bases; nucleotides not matched to a gene: 7. CDR3 DNA: TGTGCCAGCAGCGTAGAGGGAACAGGGGAGGATACGCAGTATTTT. Protein product: CASSVEGTGEDTQYF. Supplemented by reference TRBV9 and TRBJ2-3, the full variable domain reads DSGVTQTPKHLITATGQRVTLRCSPRSGDLSVYWYQQSLDQGLQFLIQYYNGEERAKGNILERFSAQQFPDLHSELNLSSLELGDSALYFCASSVEGTGEDTQYFGPGTRLTVL.

The CDR3 spells CASSQYEQYF. The CDR3 bases are TGTGCCAGCAGTCAATACGAGCAGTACTTC. The chain links TRBV6-6 to TRBJ2-7; D uncertain. Germline V CDR1 and CDR2: MNHNY, SVGAGI (reference sequence). Between the trimmed V and J ends, which lost 5 bases and 4 bases, there was a span of 3 bases. The CDR3 length is 10 residues.

The sample holds a few counts of this clone. Distinct nucleotide sequences in the sample also encode this CDR3. V usage is TRBV29-1 and J usage is TRBJ2-7; 8 bases align to TRBD1. V dropped 2 bases and J dropped 2; count of bases not matched to a gene: 2. Germline V gives CDR1 SQVTM, CDR2 ANQGSEA. The CDR3 extends over 13 amino acids. CDR3 sequence reads: CSVETGGTYEQYF. CDR3 coding DNA: TGCAGCGTTGAAACAGGGGGGACCTACGAGCAGTACTTC.

The chain links TRBV25-1 to TRBJ2-3, with D maybe TRBD2 (6 bases). The ends were cut back, 5 bases at V and 1 base at J, with 10 bases in the middle. The V gene's germline CDR1 is MGHDK and CDR2 SYGVNS. This CDR3 contains 14 residues. CDR3 in amino acids: CASSLQRGTDTQYF. The CDR3 region has the DNA TGTGCCAGCAGTCTCCAGCGGGGCACAGATACGCAGTATTTT.

This clone was picked up one time. The CDR3 protein is CASSLPSGEQYF. CDR3 in DNA: TGTGCCAGCAGCCTGCCCAGTGGCGAGCAGTACTTC. This chain uses TRBV14 with TRBJ2-7; D remains unclear. Germline V gene data show CDR1 as SGHDN and CDR2 as FVKESK. The length of the CDR3 is 12 residues. Trimming shortened V by 4 bases and J by 6 bases, and 10 bases separated the two germline ends.

V is TRBV30 and J is TRBJ2-1; 8 bases map to TRBD2. The CDR3 runs to 14 residues. Germline V gene data show CDR1 as GTSNPN and CDR2 as SVGIG (reference sequence). With 5 bases clipped from V and 3 bases from J, the junction kept 6 bases outside the gene matches. The CDR3: CAWGPGLGYNEQFF. For the CDR3, the DNA is TGTGCCTGGGGGCCGGGACTAGGCTACAATGAGCAGTTCTTC.

The V call is TRBV5-6, the J call TRBJ1-1; 7 nucleotides line up with TRBD1. V lost 0 bases, J lost 8 bases, and 7 bases stayed unmatched. Germline V gene data show CDR1 as SGHDT and CDR2 as YYEEEE. The length of the CDR3 is 14 residues. As DNA, the CDR3 is TGTGCCAGCAGCTTGGGCAGGACAGGACCAGAAGCTTTCTTT. Translation gives CASSLGRTGPEAFF.

The chain employs TRBV7-2 and TRBJ2-7; D is perhaps TRBD2 (5 bases). V lost 6 bases and J 1 base, leaving 19 bases between the germline ends. The CDR3 consists of 16 residues. Germline values: CDR1 SGHTA, CDR2 FQGNSA. In DNA, the CDR3 is TGTGCCAGCAGTTATGAAGCCGGACTCTCATCCTACGAGCAGTACTTC. Translating it yields CASSYEAGLSSYEQYF.

The rearrangement uses TRBV28 and TRBJ1-6; D unresolved. This CDR3 spans 13 amino acids. Trimming left V 5 bases short and J 8 bases short, with 10 bases between. Germline V gene sequence: CDR1 MDHEN, CDR2 SYDVKM. The CDR3 bases are TGTGCCAGCAGTCCGATTGGGGATTCACCCCTCCACTTT. Translating it yields CASSPIGDSPLHF.

V usage is TRBV28 and J usage is TRBJ2-5; the D gene is possibly TRBD1 (6 bases). The better agreement between TRBJ2-7 and the DNA end casts doubt on the J call. The germline V gene encodes CDR1 MDHEN and CDR2 SYDVKM. CDR3 length: 14 amino acids. The CDR3 DNA is TGTGCCAGCAGTTTTACAGGGTCCTCCTACGAGCAGTACTTC. Protein product: CASSFTGSSYEQYF.

For this clone: Other DNA sequences in the sample encode the same CDR3. This sequence joins TRBV13 and TRBJ2-1; 11 nucleotides align to TRBD2. This CDR3 comprises 16 residues. V trimming: 0 bases; J trimming: 3 bases; junction bases outside the gene matches: 1. Germline-derived CDR1 and CDR2 are PRHDT and FYEKMQ (reference sequence). The CDR3 nucleotides read TGTGCCAGCAGCTTAGGCCTAGCGGGAGGCTACAATGAGCAGTTCTTC. Its protein product is CASSLGLAGGYNEQFF.

This chain uses TRBV14 with TRBJ1-5, with D hard to call. Germline V gene lookup returns CDR1 SGHDN and CDR2 FVKESK. The CDR3 length is 17 residues. Trimming removed 1 base at V and 0 bases at J, with 13 bases between. This CDR3 is CASSQAHFGVSNQPQHF. CDR3 sequence (DNA): TGTGCCAGCAGCCAAGCCCATTTTGGCGTTAGCAATCAGCCCCAGCATTTT.

This chain joins TRBV5-1 and TRBJ2-5; D is unresolved. V was pared by 0 bases and J by 0 bases, with 12 bases between. The germline CDR1 and CDR2 sequences are SGHRS and YFSETQ. This CDR3 comprises 16 residues. The DNA for the CDR3 is TGCGCCAGCAGCTTGGTCGGCAGGACGAACCAAGAGACCCAGTACTTC. This codes for CASSLVGRTNQETQYF.

The CDR3 region is CASSEGGLAGGQDYNEQFF. CDR3 nucleotide sequence: TGTGCCAGCAGTGAAGGGGGACTAGCGGGAGGGCAGGACTACAATGAGCAGTTCTTC. The chain has TRBV6-4 and TRBJ2-1; TRBD2 matches at 16 bases. The CDR3 consists of 19 residues. V was clipped by 3 bases and J by 3 bases; unmatched bases: 8. CDR1 is MRHNA and CDR2 is SNTAGT in the germline V gene.

The chain couples TRBV4-3 to TRBJ2-3; D gene ambiguous. The germline V and J ends were trimmed by 2 bases and 7 bases, with 13 bases remaining between them. Germline values: CDR1 LGHNA, CDR2 YSLEER. This CDR3 has 14 amino acids. CDR3 residues: CASSQLGSSNTQYF. DNA for the CDR3: TGCGCCAGCAGCCAACTCGGATCGTCCAATACGCAGTATTTT.

The gene calls are TRBV30 and TRBJ2-3, with D maybe TRBD1 (6 bases). Trimming removed 5 bases from V and 1 base from J, with 10 bases in between. Germline CDR1 is GTSNPN and CDR2 is SVGIG (reference sequence). The CDR3 extends over 13 amino acids. The CDR3 spells CAWQGYGTDTQYF. The CDR3, as DNA: TGTGCCTGGCAGGGGTATGGCACAGATACGCAGTATTTT.

A single count supports this clone. CDR3 region: CASSQLGASYEQYF. Written as DNA, the CDR3 is TGCGCCAGCAGCCAACTGGGGGCCTCCTACGAGCAGTACTTC. V and J are TRBV4-1 and TRBJ2-7; tentatively, D is TRBD1 (6 bases). This CDR3 contains 14 residues. Between the trimmed V and J ends, which lost 2 bases and 0 bases, there was a span of 8 bases. In germline, CDR1 is MGHRA, CDR2 YSYEKL.

This sequence joins TRBV7-9 and TRBJ1-6; D remains unclear. Trimming pared 1 base from V and 7 bases from J, leaving 8 bases between. The germline V gene has CDR1 SEHNR and CDR2 FQNEAQ (reference sequence). The CDR3 consists of 14 residues. The CDR3 region has the DNA TGTGCCAGCAGCTTAGGAGGATCCAATTCACCCCTCCACTTT. Amino acids: CASSLGGSNSPLHF.

The chain carries TRBV29-1 and TRBJ1-5; 10 bases map to TRBD1. CDR1 is SQVTM, CDR2 ANQGSEA, per germline. The CDR3 runs to 13 residues. Written as DNA, the CDR3 is TGCAGTGCGGGACAGGGGTCGGGTCAGCCCCAGCATTTT. This codes for CSAGQGSGQPQHF.

For this clone: This likely stems from a read error, as it lies one base from a far larger clone. This sequence joins TRBV4-1 and TRBJ2-7; TRBD1 matches at 8 bases. V shed 7 bases, J shed 2 bases, and the junction held 10 bases outside the gene matches. The CDR3 is made up of 15 amino acids. Germline V gene sequence: CDR1 MGHRA, CDR2 YSYEKL. The CDR3 DNA reads as TGCGCCAGCAACCATGTTGGGACAGGCCCCTACGAGCAGTACTTC. This encodes CASNHVGTGPYEQYF.

This chain links TRBV7-9 with TRBJ2-1; TRBD1 aligns across 9 bases. V trimming: 5 bases; J trimming: 0 bases; junction bases outside the gene matches: 5. The CDR3 contains 16 residues. CDR1 is SEHNR, CDR2 FQNEAQ, per germline (reference sequence). This chain's CDR3 is CASSPATGGSYNEQFF. DNA for the CDR3: TGTGCCAGCAGCCCAGCGACAGGGGGCTCCTACAATGAGCAGTTCTTC.

This clone was observed a single time. The CDR3 coding sequence is TGCGCCAGCAGCCAAGGACTAGCGGGAGCCCTCTCCTACGAGCAGTACTTC. This translates into CASSQGLAGALSYEQYF. V usage is TRBV4-3 and J usage is TRBJ2-7; TRBD2 matches 12 bases. Germline values: CDR1 LGHNA, CDR2 YSLEER. Trimming took 1 base from V and 0 from J; bases not matched to a gene: 4. The CDR3 runs 17 residues.

This chain links TRBV7-9 with TRBJ2-7; D not resolved. CDR1 is SEHNR, CDR2 FQNEAQ, per germline (reference sequence). This CDR3 contains 12 residues. Trimming took 6 bases from V and 2 from J, leaving 8 bases between them. The CDR3 nucleotides are TGTGCCAGCAGTAACGAGGCCTACGAGCAGTACTTC. It encodes CASSNEAYEQYF.